A selection of T cell receptor beta chains follows, all from one sample in a study of blood T cells in healthy people across ages. In TCRdb, the 5' RACE reads were re-called with MiXCR into one record per CDR3 protein. The sample shows about 680,000 distinct CDR3 sequences, about half of them seen only once. Sequencing was done on a sample of blood. These receptors were collected from a woman in her sixties or seventies in good health. The CDR3 runs from the conserved cysteine through the conserved F or W. The D gene is left open where the match is weak.

TRBV11-2	TRBJ2-1	TRBD1	CASSSRTGTTWEQFF
TRBV6-2/TRBV6-3	TRBJ2-5	-	CASTEYETQYF
TRBV5-1	TRBJ2-7	TRBD2	CASSLATSGKYYEQYF
TRBV5-1	TRBJ2-5	-	CASSRRGSQETQYF
TRBV3-1	TRBJ1-2	TRBD1	CASRTTGGYGYTF
TRBV20-1	TRBJ1-1	-	CRGGGGRTEAFF
TRBV29-1	TRBJ1-2	-	CSVGEGEGYTF
TRBV19	TRBJ2-1	TRBD2	CASRLLAGNEQFF
TRBV7-9	TRBJ2-5	-	CASSFGVRGSGETQYF
TRBV7-2	TRBJ2-1	TRBD2	CASSPGLAVIYNEQFF